These T cell receptor beta chains were read from a single sample in a study of shared clonotypes between healthy human individuals. The data were produced by immunoSEQ multiplex PCR, yet TCRdb's version contains in-frame clones alone and is incomplete. The data contain 2 million to 3 million clones, over 85% of them seen just once; the ten biggest clones take up around 0.37%. Material: naive CD4+ T cells from PBMCs. Receptor source: a man younger than 30 in good health. Some clones in this sample may be carry-over from other donors' samples. Each CDR3 is given with its conserved first and last residue.

j_call: TRBJ1-2; v_call: TRBV27; cdr3_aa: CASSLRDGDGYTF
j_call: TRBJ1-2; v_call: TRBV12-5; cdr3_aa: CASGLSNGRFNYGYTF
j_call: TRBJ1-2; v_call: TRBV29-1; cdr3_aa: CSVGPLRAPGYTF
j_call: TRBJ2-7; v_call: TRBV6-1; cdr3_aa: CASSAPGQGIGEQYF
j_call: TRBJ1-4; v_call: TRBV27; cdr3_aa: CASSHPPPGETNEKLFF
j_call: TRBJ2-1; v_call: TRBV7-2; cdr3_aa: CASSLDRGPYNEQFF
j_call: TRBJ2-3; v_call: TRBV29-1; cdr3_aa: CSVEGLAELDTQYF
j_call: TRBJ2-5; v_call: TRBV15; cdr3_aa: CATSRDTLAGTSETQYF
j_call: TRBJ2-3; v_call: TRBV18; cdr3_aa: CASSGGRTDTQYF
j_call: TRBJ2-5; v_call: TRBV6-6; cdr3_aa: CASTSPGAETQYF
j_call: TRBJ2-7; v_call: TRBV11-2; cdr3_aa: CASSLGQGIFYEQYF
j_call: TRBJ1-2; v_call: TRBV6-5; cdr3_aa: CASRLDRGYGYTF
j_call: TRBJ2-6; v_call: TRBV5-1; cdr3_aa: CASQTSGSGANVLTF
j_call: TRBJ1-5; v_call: TRBV6-5; cdr3_aa: CASRIGANSNQPQHF
j_call: TRBJ2-3; v_call: TRBV5-4; cdr3_aa: CASSLVAGGRADTQYF
j_call: TRBJ2-1; v_call: TRBV19; cdr3_aa: CASMKGPSTYNEQFF
j_call: TRBJ2-1; v_call: TRBV5-1; cdr3_aa: CASSTTSGRHEQFF
j_call: TRBJ2-3; v_call: TRBV10-3; cdr3_aa: CAISKETPGLAGGLRDTQYF
j_call: NA; v_call: TRBV29-1; cdr3_aa: CSAALRLDEQYF
j_call: TRBJ2-5; v_call: TRBV27; cdr3_aa: CASSFRDRGGPTQYF
j_call: TRBJ1-5; v_call: TRBV28; cdr3_aa: CASSLFRQPQHF
j_call: TRBJ1-2; v_call: TRBV28; cdr3_aa: CASSFGTGANYGYTF
j_call: TRBJ1-1; v_call: TRBV28; cdr3_aa: CASSLGGAGNTEAFF
j_call: TRBJ1-4; v_call: TRBV28; cdr3_aa: CASRGDSEKLFF
j_call: TRBJ2-5; v_call: TRBV27; cdr3_aa: CASSSWLREGETQYF
j_call: TRBJ2-1; v_call: TRBV19; cdr3_aa: CASRRGSSSYNEQFF
j_call: TRBJ1-1; v_call: TRBV4-3; cdr3_aa: CASSHSDRENTEAFF
j_call: TRBJ1-4; v_call: TRBV7-9; cdr3_aa: CASGEGGLGNEKLFF
j_call: TRBJ1-1; v_call: TRBV28; cdr3_aa: CASSSPGGQDTEAFF
j_call: TRBJ1-2; v_call: TRBV28; cdr3_aa: CASSTSGQGDYGYTF
j_call: TRBJ2-1; v_call: TRBV5-1; cdr3_aa: CASSLGQSYNEQFF
j_call: TRBJ1-2; v_call: TRBV29-1; cdr3_aa: CSVNRDRDHGYTF
j_call: TRBJ2-1; v_call: TRBV6-5; cdr3_aa: CASSYSPSAPYNEQFF
j_call: TRBJ2-5; v_call: TRBV5-1; cdr3_aa: CASSPEVGDQETQYF
j_call: TRBJ2-7; v_call: TRBV28; cdr3_aa: CASSVGYEQYF
j_call: TRBJ2-1; v_call: TRBV10-3; cdr3_aa: CAISVEREVRNEQFF
j_call: TRBJ1-5; v_call: TRBV4-3; cdr3_aa: CASSQEWDQPQHF
j_call: TRBJ2-7; v_call: TRBV4-3; cdr3_aa: CASSRLLAGAYEQYF
j_call: TRBJ2-1; v_call: TRBV9; cdr3_aa: CASSKALAGAYNEQFF
j_call: TRBJ2-5; v_call: TRBV2; cdr3_aa: CASSATYPWEETQYF
j_call: TRBJ2-4; v_call: TRBV15; cdr3_aa: CATSRDEGPFFSKNIQYF
j_call: TRBJ1-2; v_call: TRBV7-2; cdr3_aa: CASSLGRSGYTF
j_call: TRBJ1-2; v_call: TRBV6-5; cdr3_aa: CASTPGTDYGYTF
j_call: TRBJ1-2; v_call: TRBV27; cdr3_aa: CASSLGPGGIYGYTF
j_call: TRBJ2-6; v_call: TRBV7-3; cdr3_aa: CASSPFLYPGANVLTF
j_call: TRBJ2-7; v_call: TRBV11-2; cdr3_aa: CASSPWTGEGEQYF
j_call: TRBJ1-6; v_call: TRBV28; cdr3_aa: CASSPGQGAQSYNSPLHF
j_call: TRBJ2-2; v_call: TRBV30; cdr3_aa: CAWSLGGSGITGELFF
j_call: TRBJ2-6; v_call: TRBV4-2; cdr3_aa: CASSGIARSGANVLTF
j_call: TRBJ1-1; v_call: TRBV18; cdr3_aa: CASSPLQGLNTEAFF
j_call: TRBJ1-5; v_call: TRBV5-1; cdr3_aa: CASSLGDSPNQPQHF
j_call: TRBJ2-6; v_call: TRBV18; cdr3_aa: CASSPIVGANVLIF
j_call: TRBJ2-1; v_call: TRBV29-1; cdr3_aa: CSVVGYQQFF
j_call: TRBJ1-5; v_call: TRBV21-1; cdr3_aa: CASSNERQEDQPQHF
j_call: TRBJ2-7; v_call: TRBV9; cdr3_aa: CASSPNALRDEQYF
j_call: TRBJ2-2; v_call: TRBV6-4; cdr3_aa: CASAGLAGHSKNTGELFF
j_call: TRBJ1-4; v_call: TRBV7-2; cdr3_aa: CASRRFGQLNEKLFF
j_call: TRBJ2-1; v_call: TRBV4-1; cdr3_aa: CASSRRSKTSGRVYNEQFF